This T cell receptor (beta chain) was documented in a study of control samples from healthy donors and cancer patients. The data were produced by immunoSEQ multiplex PCR, yet TCRdb's version contains in-frame clones alone and is incomplete. The sample yields some 48,000 clones, over 90% seen once. Trimming took 4 bases from V and 0 from J; bases not matched to a gene: 8. This CDR3 has 17 amino acids. The germline V gene has CDR1 SGHNT and CDR2 YYREEE (reference sequence). The chain has TRBV5-4 and TRBJ1-3; 9 bases line up with TRBD1. The sequencing sample was made of PBMCs. This sequence was found in a woman aged 50 to 65 with head and neck cancer. This CDR3 reads CASSRPTGGLSGNTIYF. The CDR3 DNA sequence: TGTGCCAGCAGCAGACCTACAGGGGGCCTCTCTGGAAACACCATATATTTT.